The entry that follows covers one T cell receptor beta chain sequence. Its target is not known. The data belong to a study of cytomegalovirus exposure and HLA in healthy donors. Study background: A prior study identified 120 million or so unique TCR beta sequences from around 180 million T cells. A data release that came early held tens of millions of unique TCRs from HLA-typed donors. Regarding the study as a whole: In a later analysis, HLA-associated beta chains showed higher expansion and lower generation probabilities than comparable chains. Cytomegalovirus-associated TCR beta chains were listed, numbering 150 to 200.

60 Vbeta and 13 Jbeta primers were used in PCR. The repertoire was sequenced with immunoSEQ multiplex PCR; TCRdb's copy has only in-frame clones and lacks some. The data show about 210,000 clones, with 81% seen just once and about 3.4% held by the top ten. The CDR3 has 13 residues. Germline V lookup: CDR1 ENHRY, CDR2 SYGVKD. J was trimmed by 3 bases and V by 4 bases; bases with no gene match: 3. Sequenced material: PBMCs. J is TRBJ2-7 and V is TRBV10-3, with 7 bases matching TRBD1. This sequence was found in a man in his forties or fifties in good health and CMV-seropositive. The CDR3 reads CAISVGTDYEQYF. In DNA form, the CDR3 reads TGTGCCATCAGTGTAGGGACAGACTACGAGCAGTACTTC.